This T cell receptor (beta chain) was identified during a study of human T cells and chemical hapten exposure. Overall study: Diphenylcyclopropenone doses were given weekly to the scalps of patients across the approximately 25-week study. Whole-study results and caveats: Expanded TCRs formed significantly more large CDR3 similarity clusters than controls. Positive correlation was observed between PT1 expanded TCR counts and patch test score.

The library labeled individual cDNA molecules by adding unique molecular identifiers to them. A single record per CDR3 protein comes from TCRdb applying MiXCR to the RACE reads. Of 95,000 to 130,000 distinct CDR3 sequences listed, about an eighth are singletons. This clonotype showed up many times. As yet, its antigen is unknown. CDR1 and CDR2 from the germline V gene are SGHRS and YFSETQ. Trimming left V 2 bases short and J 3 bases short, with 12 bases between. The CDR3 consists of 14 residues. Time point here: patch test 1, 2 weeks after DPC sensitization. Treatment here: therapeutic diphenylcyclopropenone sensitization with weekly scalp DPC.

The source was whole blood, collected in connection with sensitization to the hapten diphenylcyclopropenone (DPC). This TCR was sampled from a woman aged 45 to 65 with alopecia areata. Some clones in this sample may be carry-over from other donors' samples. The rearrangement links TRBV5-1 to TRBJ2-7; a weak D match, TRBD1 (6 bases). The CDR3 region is CASSFHRDNYEQYF. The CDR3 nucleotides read TGCGCCAGCAGCTTCCACCGGGACAACTACGAGCAGTACTTC.